Many counts were recorded for the clone carrying this T cell receptor beta chain. The antigen remains undetermined. This CDR3 contains 14 residues. J was trimmed by 0 bases and V by 6 bases; bases with no gene match: 6. In germline, CDR1 is SGHDT, CDR2 YYEEEE. The source of the sample is a study of neurological immune-mediated disorders. Across the whole study: Relapsing-remitting forms accounted for 31 of the 34 multiple sclerosis patients and secondary progressive forms for 3. Findings and caveats of the study: The expanded clones of different subjects shared no CDR3 amino acid sequences (suggesting private repertoires in all groups). Expansion of TCR clones was greatest in HTLV-1-associated myelopathy and smallest in multiple sclerosis, where it fell below that of healthy controls.

5'RACE generated cDNA with 10-nucleotide random UMIs. One entry per CDR3 protein, called by TCRdb with MiXCR from the 5' RACE reads. Seen here are 65,000 to 95,000 distinct CDR3 sequences, 4% to 6% observed once, and the top ten hold around 2.2%. Sequenced sample: PBMCs. This TCR derives from a woman aged 25 to 39 with multiple sclerosis. The rearrangement joins TRBV5-6 to TRBJ2-7, with 7 bases that match TRBD1. As DNA, the CDR3 is TGTGCCAGCAACCGACGGGACAGCTCCTACGAGCAGTACTTC. Its translation: CASNRRDSSYEQYF.